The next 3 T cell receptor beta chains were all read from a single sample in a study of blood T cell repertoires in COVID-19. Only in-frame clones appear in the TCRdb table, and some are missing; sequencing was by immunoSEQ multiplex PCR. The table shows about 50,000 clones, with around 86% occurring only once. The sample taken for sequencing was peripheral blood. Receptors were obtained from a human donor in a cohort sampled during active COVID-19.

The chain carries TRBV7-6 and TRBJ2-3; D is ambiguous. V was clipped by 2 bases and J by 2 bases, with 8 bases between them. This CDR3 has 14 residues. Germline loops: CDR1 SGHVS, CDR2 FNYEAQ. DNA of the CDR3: TGTGCCAGCAGCTTAAGAGTTAACACAGATACGCAGTATTTT. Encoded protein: CASSLRVNTDTQYF. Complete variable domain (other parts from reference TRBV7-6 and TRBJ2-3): GAGVSQSPRYKVTKRGQDVALRCDPISGHVSLYWYRQALGQGPEFLTYFNYEAQQDKSGLPNDRFSAERPEGSISTLTIQRTEQRDSAMYRCASSLRVNTDTQYFGPGTRLTVL.

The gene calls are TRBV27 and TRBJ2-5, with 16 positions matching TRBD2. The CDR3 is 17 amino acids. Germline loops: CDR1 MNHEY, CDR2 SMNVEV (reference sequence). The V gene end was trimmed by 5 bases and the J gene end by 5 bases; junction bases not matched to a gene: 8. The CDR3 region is CASSTGTSGRARETQYF. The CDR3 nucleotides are TGTGCCAGCAGTACCGGGACTAGCGGGAGGGCCCGGGAGACCCAGTACTTC.

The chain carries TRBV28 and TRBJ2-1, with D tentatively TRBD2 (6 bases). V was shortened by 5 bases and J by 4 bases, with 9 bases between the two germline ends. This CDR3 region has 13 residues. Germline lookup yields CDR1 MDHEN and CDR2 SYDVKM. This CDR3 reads CASSQGGYNEQFF. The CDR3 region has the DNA TGTGCCAGCAGTCAAGGAGGGTACAATGAGCAGTTCTTC. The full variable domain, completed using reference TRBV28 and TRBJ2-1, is DVKVTQSSRYLVKRTGEKVFLECVQDMDHENMFWYRQDPGLGLRLIYFSYDVKMKEKGDIPEGYSVSREKKERFSLILESASTNQTSMYLCASSQGGYNEQFFGPGTRLTVL.